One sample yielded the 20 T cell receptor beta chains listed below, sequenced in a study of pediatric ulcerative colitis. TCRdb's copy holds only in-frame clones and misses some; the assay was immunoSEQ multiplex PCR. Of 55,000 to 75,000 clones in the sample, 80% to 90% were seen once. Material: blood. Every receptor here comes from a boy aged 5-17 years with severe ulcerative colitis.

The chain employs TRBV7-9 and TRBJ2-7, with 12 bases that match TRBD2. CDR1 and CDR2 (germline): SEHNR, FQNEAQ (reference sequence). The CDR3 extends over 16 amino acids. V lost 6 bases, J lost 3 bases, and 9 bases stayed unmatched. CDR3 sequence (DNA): TGTGCCAGCAGTAGACTAGCGGGAGAAGATGGCTACGAGCAGTACTTC. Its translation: CASSRLAGEDGYEQYF.

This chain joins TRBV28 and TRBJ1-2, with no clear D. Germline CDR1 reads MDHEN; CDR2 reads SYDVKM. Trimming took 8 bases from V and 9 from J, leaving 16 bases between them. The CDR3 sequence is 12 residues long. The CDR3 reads CASRGGTKSYTF. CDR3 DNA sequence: TGTGCCAGCCGCGGCGGAACGAAGAGCTACACCTTC.

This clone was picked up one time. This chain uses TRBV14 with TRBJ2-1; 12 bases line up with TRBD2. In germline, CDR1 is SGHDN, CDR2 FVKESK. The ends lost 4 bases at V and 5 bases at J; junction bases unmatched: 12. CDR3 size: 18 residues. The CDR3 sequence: CASSRRLAGGPLDNEQFF. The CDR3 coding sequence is TGTGCCAGCAGCCGTCGTCTAGCGGGAGGGCCTTTAGACAATGAGCAGTTCTTC.

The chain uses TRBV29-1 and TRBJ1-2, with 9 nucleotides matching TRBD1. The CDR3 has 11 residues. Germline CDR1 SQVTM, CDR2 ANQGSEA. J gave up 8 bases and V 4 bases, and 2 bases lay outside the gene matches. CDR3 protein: CSVGTGEGYTF. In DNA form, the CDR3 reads TGCAGCGTTGGGACAGGGGAAGGCTACACCTTC. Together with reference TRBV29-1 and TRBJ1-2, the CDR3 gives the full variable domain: SAVISQKPSRDICQRGTSLTIQCQVDSQVTMMFWYRQQPGQSLTLIATANQGSEATYESGFVIDKFPISRPNLTFSTLTVSNMSPEDSSIYLCSVGTGEGYTFGSGTRLTVV.

CDR3: CSAGTVDGYTF. CDR3 coding DNA: TGCAGTGCTGGGACGGTGGATGGCTACACCTTC. This chain links TRBV20-1 with TRBJ1-2; D possibly corresponds to TRBD1 (5 bases). V was cut by 5 bases and J by 6 bases, with 10 bases left in between. This CDR3 is 11 amino acids long. Germline CDR1 reads DFQATT; CDR2 reads SNEGSKA (reference sequence).

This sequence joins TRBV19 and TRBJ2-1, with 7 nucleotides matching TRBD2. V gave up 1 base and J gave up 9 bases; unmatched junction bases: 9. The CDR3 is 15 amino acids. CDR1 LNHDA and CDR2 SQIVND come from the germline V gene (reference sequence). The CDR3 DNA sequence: TGTGCCAGTAGTATAGGGGCTAGCGGTTATATTGAGCAGTTCTTC. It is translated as CASSIGASGYIEQFF. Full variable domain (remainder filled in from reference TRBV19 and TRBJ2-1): DGGITQSPKYLFRKEGQNVTLSCEQNLNHDAMYWYRQDPGQGLRLIYYSQIVNDFQKGDIAEGYSVSREKKESFPLTVTSAQKNPTAFYLCASSIGASGYIEQFFGPGTRLTVL.

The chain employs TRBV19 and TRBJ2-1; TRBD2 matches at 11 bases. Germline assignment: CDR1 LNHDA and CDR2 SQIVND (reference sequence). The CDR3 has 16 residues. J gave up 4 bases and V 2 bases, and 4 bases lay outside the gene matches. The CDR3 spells CASSILGTSGYNEQFF. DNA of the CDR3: TGTGCCAGTAGTATATTGGGGACTAGCGGATACAATGAGCAGTTCTTC. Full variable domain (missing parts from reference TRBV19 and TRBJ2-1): DGGITQSPKYLFRKEGQNVTLSCEQNLNHDAMYWYRQDPGQGLRLIYYSQIVNDFQKGDIAEGYSVSREKKESFPLTVTSAQKNPTAFYLCASSILGTSGYNEQFFGPGTRLTVL.

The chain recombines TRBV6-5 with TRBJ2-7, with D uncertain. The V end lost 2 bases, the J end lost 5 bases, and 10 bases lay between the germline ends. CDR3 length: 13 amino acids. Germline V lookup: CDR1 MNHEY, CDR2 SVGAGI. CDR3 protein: CASSYQGSNEQYF. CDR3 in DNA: TGTGCCAGCAGTTACCAAGGCAGTAACGAGCAGTACTTC.

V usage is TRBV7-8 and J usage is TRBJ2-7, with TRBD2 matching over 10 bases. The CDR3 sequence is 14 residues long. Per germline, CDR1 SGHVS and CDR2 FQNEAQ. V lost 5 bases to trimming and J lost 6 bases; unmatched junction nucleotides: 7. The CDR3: CASSQAGGPAEQYF. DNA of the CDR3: TGTGCCAGCAGCCAAGCGGGAGGGCCGGCCGAGCAGTACTTC.

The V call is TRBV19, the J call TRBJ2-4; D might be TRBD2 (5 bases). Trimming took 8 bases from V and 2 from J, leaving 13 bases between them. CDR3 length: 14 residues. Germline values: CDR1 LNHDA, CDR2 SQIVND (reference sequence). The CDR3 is CASFSGQPKNIQYF. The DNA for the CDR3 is TGTGCCAGTTTCAGCGGCCAGCCCAAAAACATTCAGTACTTC.

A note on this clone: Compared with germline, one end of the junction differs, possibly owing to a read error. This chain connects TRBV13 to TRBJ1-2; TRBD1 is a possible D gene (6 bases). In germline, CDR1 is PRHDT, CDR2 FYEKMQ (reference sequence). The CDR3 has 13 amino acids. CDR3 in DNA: TGTGCCAGCAGCCTAGGGGGGGGCCCCTTCGAGACCTTC. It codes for CASSLGGGPFETF.

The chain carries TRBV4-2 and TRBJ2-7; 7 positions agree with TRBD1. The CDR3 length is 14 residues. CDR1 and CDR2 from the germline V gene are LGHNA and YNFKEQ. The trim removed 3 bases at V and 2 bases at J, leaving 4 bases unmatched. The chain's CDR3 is CASSHTGTAYEQYF. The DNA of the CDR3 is TGTGCCAGCAGCCACACCGGGACAGCCTACGAGCAGTACTTC.

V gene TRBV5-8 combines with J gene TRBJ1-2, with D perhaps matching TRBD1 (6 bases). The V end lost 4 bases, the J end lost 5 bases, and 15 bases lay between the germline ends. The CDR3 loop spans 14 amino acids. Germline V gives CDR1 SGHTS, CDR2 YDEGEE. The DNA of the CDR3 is TGTGCCAGCAGCCTCCGGACAGTCTTATATGGCTACACCTTC. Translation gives CASSLRTVLYGYTF.

The CDR3 bases are TGTGCCAGCAGTGGACAGTACGGGATTCAGTACTTC. It is translated as CASSGQYGIQYF. The gene calls are TRBV25-1 and TRBJ2-4; D perhaps matches TRBD1 (5 bases). This CDR3 is built from 12 residues. Germline lookup yields CDR1 MGHDK and CDR2 SYGVNS. The V end lost 4 bases, the J end lost 10 bases, and 11 bases lay between the germline ends.

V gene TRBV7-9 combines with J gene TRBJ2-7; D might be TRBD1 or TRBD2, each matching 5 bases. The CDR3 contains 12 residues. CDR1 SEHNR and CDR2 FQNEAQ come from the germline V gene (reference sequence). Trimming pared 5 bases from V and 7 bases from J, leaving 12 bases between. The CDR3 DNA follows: TGTGCCAGCAGCATCGGGACGGGGGAGCAGTACTTC. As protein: CASSIGTGEQYF.

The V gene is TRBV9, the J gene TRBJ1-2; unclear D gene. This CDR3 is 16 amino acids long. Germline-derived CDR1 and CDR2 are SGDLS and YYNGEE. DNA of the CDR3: TGTAGGGAACGAGGAACCGGGAGCGATCTTCTCGATGGCTACACCTTC. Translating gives CRERGTGSDLLDGYTF.

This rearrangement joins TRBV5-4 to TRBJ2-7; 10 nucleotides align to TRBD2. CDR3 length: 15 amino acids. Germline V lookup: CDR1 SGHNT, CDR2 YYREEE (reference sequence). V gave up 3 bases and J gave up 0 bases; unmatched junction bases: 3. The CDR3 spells CASSSTSGNSYEQYF. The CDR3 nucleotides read TGTGCCAGCAGCTCTACTAGCGGGAACTCCTACGAGCAGTACTTC.

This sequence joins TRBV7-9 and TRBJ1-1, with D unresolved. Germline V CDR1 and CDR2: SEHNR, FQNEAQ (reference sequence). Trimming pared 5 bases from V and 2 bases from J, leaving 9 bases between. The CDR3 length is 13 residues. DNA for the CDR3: TGTGCCAGCAGCCCCCCACTTAACACTGAAGCTTTCTTT. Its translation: CASSPPLNTEAFF. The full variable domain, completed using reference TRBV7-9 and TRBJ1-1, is DTGVSQNPRHKITKRGQNVTFRCDPISEHNRLYWYRQTLGQGPEFLTYFQNEAQLEKSRLLSDRFSAERPKGSFSTLEIQRTEQGDSAMYLCASSPPLNTEAFFGQGTRLTVV.

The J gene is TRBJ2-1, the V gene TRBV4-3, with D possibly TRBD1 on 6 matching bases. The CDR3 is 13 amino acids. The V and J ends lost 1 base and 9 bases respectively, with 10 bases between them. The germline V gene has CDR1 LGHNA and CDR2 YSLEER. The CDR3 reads CASSQVLGGEQFF. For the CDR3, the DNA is TGCGCCAGCAGCCAAGTCCTAGGGGGTGAGCAGTTCTTC.

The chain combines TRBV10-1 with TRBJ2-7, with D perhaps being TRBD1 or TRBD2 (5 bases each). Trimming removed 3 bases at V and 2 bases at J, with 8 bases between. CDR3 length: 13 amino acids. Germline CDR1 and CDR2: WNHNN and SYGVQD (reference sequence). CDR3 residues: CASSDGTTYEQYF. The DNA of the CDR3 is TGCGCCAGCAGTGATGGGACCACCTACGAGCAGTACTTC.